The 29 T cell receptor beta chains below come from one sample, sequenced in a study of glioma-infiltrating T cells after dendritic cell vaccination. Sequencing used immunoSEQ multiplex PCR; TCRdb keeps in-frame clones, though not all of them. The data hold approximately 60,000 clones, with around 86% observed a single time. Sample time point: after dendritic cell vaccination, including at tumor progression/relapse. The source was blood, collected after dendritic cell vaccination. The origin of the receptors is a human donor with glioblastoma.

The chain employs TRBV5-6 and TRBJ2-1; D is perhaps TRBD1 (5 bases). The CDR3 contains 12 residues. Germline V gives CDR1 SGHDT, CDR2 YYEEEE. V was cut by 3 bases and J by 7 bases, with 8 bases left in between. The CDR3 sequence is CASSWGKNEQFF. The CDR3 DNA follows: TGTGCCAGCAGCTGGGGCAAGAATGAGCAGTTCTTC.

V and J are TRBV11-3 and TRBJ1-3; D may be TRBD1 (6 bases). Germline V gene data show CDR1 as SGHNT and CDR2 as YENEEA. The V gene lost 5 bases and the J gene lost 2 bases, with 10 bases spanning the gap. CDR3 length: 14 amino acids. CDR3 in DNA: TGTGCCAGCAGCCGAGGACAGACTGGAAACACCATATATTTT. Protein product: CASSRGQTGNTIYF.

The J gene is TRBJ2-7, the V gene TRBV30; 8 bases map to TRBD2. With 4 bases clipped from V and 6 bases from J, the junction kept 14 bases outside the gene matches. CDR3 length: 15 amino acids. Germline CDR1 GTSNPN, CDR2 SVGIG (reference sequence). The CDR3 sequence: CAWKSSGGSRGEQYF. The CDR3 DNA follows: TGTGCCTGGAAATCGAGCGGGGGCAGTAGGGGCGAGCAGTACTTC.

The chain uses TRBV19 and TRBJ1-2, with unresolved D. The CDR3 totals 17 residues. CDR1 LNHDA and CDR2 SQIVND come from the germline V gene (reference sequence). With 8 bases removed from V and 0 bases from J, the gap between germline ends came to 22 bases. The CDR3 reads CASGSRLGSLANYGYTF. The CDR3 DNA reads TGTGCCAGTGGCTCCCGGCTGGGCAGCCTTGCTAACTATGGCTACACCTTC.

This chain's CDR3 is CASSFTTGNNQPQHF. CDR3 DNA sequence: TGTGCCAGCAGCTTTACGACAGGAAACAATCAGCCCCAGCATTTT. The chain uses TRBV7-2 and TRBJ1-5, with D tentatively TRBD1 (6 bases). Germline assignment: CDR1 SGHTA and CDR2 FQGNSA. The V gene lost 3 bases and the J gene lost 3 bases, with 12 bases spanning the gap. The CDR3 contains 15 residues.

The rearrangement joins TRBV19 to TRBJ2-7, with TRBD1 matching over 7 bases. Germline CDR1 is LNHDA and CDR2 is SQIVND (reference sequence). The CDR3 length is 15 residues. V lost 3 bases to trimming and J lost 0 bases; unmatched junction nucleotides: 5. CDR3 protein: CASSIGRGFSYEQYF. The CDR3 DNA sequence: TGTGCCAGTAGTATCGGCAGGGGGTTCTCCTACGAGCAGTACTTC.

CDR3 bases: TGTGCCAGCAGCCAAGGGGCCCCGGCGGGCTCCTACGAGCAGTACTTC. It is translated as CASSQGAPAGSYEQYF. The chain recombines TRBV4-2 with TRBJ2-7, with a weak D call TRBD2 (5 bases). V was cut by 1 base and J by 0 bases, with 13 bases left in between. Germline V CDR1 and CDR2: LGHNA, YNFKEQ. This CDR3 has 16 amino acids.

This clone has just a few counts. V and J are TRBV2 and TRBJ1-5; no firm D call. Trimming removed 1 base from V and 0 bases from J, with 7 bases in between. From germline, CDR1 is SNHLY and CDR2 FYNNEI. This CDR3 region has 15 residues. CDR3 sequence reads: CASSEVSISNQPQHF. The DNA of the CDR3 is TGTGCCAGCAGTGAAGTCAGTATTAGCAATCAGCCCCAGCATTTT.

V gene TRBV5-1 combines with J gene TRBJ2-1, with TRBD2 identical over 8 bases. The CDR3 runs to 13 residues. V shed 4 bases, J shed 6 bases, and the junction held 3 bases outside the gene matches. Per the germline V gene, CDR1 is SGHRS and CDR2 is YFSETQ. CDR3 bases: TGCGCCAGCAGCCTCGGGACTAGCAATGAGCAGTTCTTC. It specifies CASSLGTSNEQFF.

The CDR3 nucleotides are TGCGCCAGCAGCCTTGGATCCACACAGGGGGCCCACTACGAGCAGTACTTC. Translated: CASSLGSTQGAHYEQYF. This chain links TRBV5-1 with TRBJ2-7, with 9 nucleotides matching TRBD1. The CDR3 contains 17 residues. V lost 4 bases and J lost 3; bases outside the gene matches: 14. The germline CDR1 and CDR2 sequences are SGHRS and YFSETQ.

CDR3 sequence reads: CASSYSSVRGYTF. For the CDR3, the DNA is TGTGCCAGCAGTTACTCGAGCGTTAGGGGCTACACCTTC. V gene TRBV6-5 combines with J gene TRBJ1-2; D unclear. The length of the CDR3 is 13 residues. V was cut by 0 bases and J by 8 bases, with 10 bases left in between. CDR1 and CDR2 (germline): MNHEY, SVGAGI.

This sequence joins TRBV10-3 and TRBJ1-1, with 8 positions matching TRBD1. Per germline, CDR1 ENHRY and CDR2 SYGVKD. The V and J ends lost 7 bases and 1 base, in that order; junction bases with no gene match: 17. This CDR3 spans 18 amino acids. The CDR3 sequence: CAINGGRQGAVGNTEAFF. The CDR3 DNA reads as TGTGCCATCAATGGGGGCAGGCAGGGGGCAGTTGGGAACACTGAAGCTTTCTTT.

The V call is TRBV6-1, the J call TRBJ2-7; D is unclear. Trimming removed 7 bases from V and 4 bases from J, with 8 bases in between. Germline CDR1 and CDR2: MNHNS and SASEGT. The CDR3 totals 11 residues. The CDR3 spells CASTLEYEQYF. As DNA, the CDR3 is TGTGCCAGCACTTTAGAATACGAGCAGTACTTC.

Comment on this clone: This sample includes further DNA sequences coding for the same CDR3. The rearrangement joins TRBV4-3 to TRBJ1-2, with D possibly matching TRBD1 (6 bases). Trimming cost V 3 bases and J 1 base, with 15 bases left between them. Germline-derived CDR1 and CDR2 are LGHNA and YSLEER. This CDR3 spans 16 amino acids. The CDR3 here is CASSQHTGQFNYGYTF. DNA of the CDR3: TGCGCCAGCAGCCAGCACACAGGGCAGTTTAACTATGGCTACACCTTC.

CDR3 nucleotide sequence: TGTGCCAGCAGCTTGGGGGGGACCTACACTGAAGCTTTCTTT. Amino acids: CASSLGGTYTEAFF. The J gene is TRBJ1-1, the V gene TRBV7-2; weak D call: TRBD1 (5 bases). The ends were cut back, 3 bases at V and 3 bases at J, with 11 bases in the middle. The CDR3 has 14 residues. Germline lookup yields CDR1 SGHTA and CDR2 FQGNSA.

The chain combines TRBV19 with TRBJ2-5, with TRBD1 matching 7 bases. Germline V gives CDR1 LNHDA, CDR2 SQIVND (reference sequence). V was pared by 6 bases and J by 4 bases, with 8 bases of the junction left unmatched. The CDR3 has 14 amino acids. The CDR3 loop reads CASSTGTARETQYF. As DNA, the CDR3 is TGTGCCAGTAGCACCGGGACAGCGCGAGAGACCCAGTACTTC.

The V and J genes are TRBV19 and TRBJ2-1, with 9 bases matching TRBD1. The CDR3 contains 17 residues. Germline loops: CDR1 LNHDA, CDR2 SQIVND (reference sequence). J was trimmed by 0 bases and V by 5 bases; bases with no gene match: 8. For the CDR3, the DNA is TGTGCCAGTAGTTTTGACAGGGGGGCCGCCTCCTACAATGAGCAGTTCTTC. Its translation: CASSFDRGAASYNEQFF.

The V and J genes are TRBV7-8 and TRBJ1-4; 7 positions match TRBD1. The CDR3 totals 15 residues. Germline CDR1 reads SGHVS; CDR2 reads FQNEAQ. V shed 4 bases and J 0 bases; nucleotides not matched to a gene: 2. Here the CDR3 reads CASSSGQATNEKLFF. In DNA, the CDR3 is TGTGCCAGCAGCTCCGGACAGGCAACTAATGAAAAACTGTTTTTT.

The J gene is TRBJ2-5, the V gene TRBV9; a possible D gene is TRBD2 (5 bases). The assigned J gene may be wrong: the sequence end matches TRBJ2-7 better. The germline CDR1 and CDR2 sequences are SGDLS and YYNGEE. CDR3 size: 15 residues. CDR3 amino acids: CASSVGEYSYYEQYF. The CDR3 region has the DNA TGTGCCAGCAGCGTAGGGGAGTACAGTTACTACGAGCAGTACTTC.

This chain connects TRBV4-1 to TRBJ1-4, with TRBD1 as a possible D gene (5 bases). Trimming left V 0 bases short and J 8 bases short, with 19 bases between. This CDR3 is built from 17 residues. Germline lookup yields CDR1 MGHRA and CDR2 YSYEKL. The CDR3 region has the DNA TGCGCCAGCAGCCAAGATGGGGCGGGACTTCGAGAGGAAAAACTGTTTTTT. It yields the protein CASSQDGAGLREEKLFF.

The genes are TRBV19 and TRBJ1-2; 8 bases are a match to TRBD1. The J segment lost 6 bases and the V segment lost 5 bases, leaving 8 bases of the junction unmatched. Germline values: CDR1 LNHDA, CDR2 SQIVND (reference sequence). The CDR3 runs 14 residues. CDR3 sequence (DNA): TGTGCCAGTAGTGGCACGACAGGGGACCATGGCTACACCTTC. Amino acid sequence: CASSGTTGDHGYTF.

J is TRBJ1-2 and V is TRBV30; no clear D gene. Germline V CDR1 and CDR2: GTSNPN, SVGIG (reference sequence). This CDR3 region has 13 residues. Trimming took 1 base from V and 4 from J, leaving 10 bases between them. The CDR3 protein is CAWSGTAFYGYTF. The CDR3 region has the DNA TGTGCCTGGAGTGGCACAGCCTTCTATGGCTACACCTTC.

The rearrangement joins TRBV9 to TRBJ1-1; 9 nucleotides line up with TRBD1. CDR1 and CDR2 (germline): SGDLS, YYNGEE. The CDR3 is made up of 17 amino acids. The junction had 10 bases not matched to a gene; V was cut back by 4 bases and J by 0 bases. The CDR3 DNA sequence: TGTGCCAGCAGCCCCCGGGGGGACAGGGCCCTGAACACTGAAGCTTTCTTT. It codes for CASSPRGDRALNTEAFF.

V gene TRBV7-9 combines with J gene TRBJ2-5; D possibly corresponds to TRBD2 (5 bases). In germline, CDR1 is SEHNR, CDR2 FQNEAQ (reference sequence). This CDR3 comprises 14 residues. Trimming stripped 6 bases from V and 5 bases from J, with 16 bases between. CDR3: CASRGSAGLETQYF. CDR3 nucleotides: TGTGCCAGCAGGGGCTCTGCGGGTCTGGAGACCCAGTACTTC.

The rearrangement joins TRBV18 to TRBJ2-1; 8 positions match TRBD2. Germline lookup yields CDR1 KGHSH and CDR2 LQKENI. V was pared by 0 bases and J by 3 bases, with 7 bases of the junction left unmatched. The CDR3 has 17 residues. CDR3 nucleotides: TGTGCCAGCTCACCACCCCTGACTAGCGACAACTACAATGAGCAGTTCTTC. Amino acids: CASSPPLTSDNYNEQFF.

V gene TRBV30 combines with J gene TRBJ2-7; D ambiguous. Trimming stripped 2 bases from V and 3 bases from J, with 14 bases between. The CDR3 totals 14 residues. Per the germline V gene, CDR1 is GTSNPN and CDR2 is SVGIG (reference sequence). The CDR3 sequence is CAWSSSHSHYEQYF. Here the CDR3 DNA reads TGTGCCTGGAGTTCCTCCCACAGCCACTACGAGCAGTACTTC. The full variable domain, with the rest looked up from reference TRBV30 and TRBJ2-7, is SQTIHQWPATLVQPVGSPLSLECTVEGTSNPNLYWYRQAAGRGLQLLFYSVGIGQISSEVPQNLSASRPQDRQFILSSKKLLLSDSGFYLCAWSSSHSHYEQYFGPGTRLTVT.

The chain has TRBV27 and TRBJ1-4; 10 bases align to TRBD1. Per the germline V gene, CDR1 is MNHEY and CDR2 is SMNVEV (reference sequence). Trimming took 5 bases from V and 1 from J; bases not matched to a gene: 7. The CDR3 runs 17 residues. The CDR3 DNA is TGTGCCAGCAGTCCGACCGACAGGGGGCAAACTAATGAAAAACTGTTTTTT. The encoded protein is CASSPTDRGQTNEKLFF.

This rearrangement joins TRBV5-4 to TRBJ2-5; 9 nucleotides match TRBD1. The better agreement between TRBJ2-7 and the DNA end casts doubt on the J call. The V gene's germline CDR1 is SGHNT and CDR2 YYREEE (reference sequence). This CDR3 comprises 14 residues. This chain's CDR3 is CASSLGDRAYEQYF. The CDR3 bases are TGTGCCAGCAGCTTGGGGGACAGGGCCTACGAGCAGTACTTC.

The chain combines TRBV10-3 with TRBJ1-1; D is unresolved. Germline V lookup: CDR1 ENHRY, CDR2 SYGVKD. Trimming took 7 bases from V and 2 from J, leaving 14 bases between them. The CDR3 is 14 residues long. The DNA of the CDR3 is TGTGCCATCAAACCCTGGACTGCAAACACTGAAGCTTTCTTT. This gives the protein CAIKPWTANTEAFF.